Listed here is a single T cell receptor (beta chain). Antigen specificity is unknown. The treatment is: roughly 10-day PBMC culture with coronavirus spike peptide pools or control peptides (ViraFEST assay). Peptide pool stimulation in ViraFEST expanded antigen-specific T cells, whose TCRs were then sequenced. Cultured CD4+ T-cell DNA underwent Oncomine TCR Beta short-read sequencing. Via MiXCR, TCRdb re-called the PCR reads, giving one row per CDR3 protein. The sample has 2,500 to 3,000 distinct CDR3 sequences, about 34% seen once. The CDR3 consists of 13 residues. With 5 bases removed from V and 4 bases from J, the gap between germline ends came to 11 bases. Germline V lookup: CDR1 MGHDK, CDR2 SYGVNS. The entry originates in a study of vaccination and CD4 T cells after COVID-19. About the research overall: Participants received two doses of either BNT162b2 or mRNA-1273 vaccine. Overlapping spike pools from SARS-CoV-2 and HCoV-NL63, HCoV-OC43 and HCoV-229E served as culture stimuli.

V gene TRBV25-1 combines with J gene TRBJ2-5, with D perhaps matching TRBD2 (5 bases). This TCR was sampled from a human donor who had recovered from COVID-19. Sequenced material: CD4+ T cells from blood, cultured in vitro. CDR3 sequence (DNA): TGTGCCAGCAGTAGGAGGACGGGAGAGACCCAGTACTTC. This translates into CASSRRTGETQYF.